Sequencing of this TCR beta chain was carried out in a study of blood T cells in healthy people across ages. Combining a sample-barcoded 5' primer with a J-beta primer mix, a second PCR ran for 7 to 11 cycles. TCRdb reanalysed the 5' RACE reads using MiXCR and keeps one entry per CDR3 protein. The sample includes some 1,000,000 distinct CDR3 sequences, about 23% of them seen just once. This CDR3 contains 14 residues. Germline V gives CDR1 MNHNS, CDR2 SASEGT. V lost 2 bases and J 2 bases, leaving 7 bases between the germline ends. These same data were also listed under a study on T cells of mothers and their children.

This chain links TRBV6-1 with TRBJ2-1; D ambiguous. Sequenced material: blood. The TCR comes from a girl aged 2 to 9 in good health. DNA of the CDR3: TGTGCCAGCAGTGAACGCGGTACCTACAATGAGCAGTTCTTC. Translation: CASSERGTYNEQFF.